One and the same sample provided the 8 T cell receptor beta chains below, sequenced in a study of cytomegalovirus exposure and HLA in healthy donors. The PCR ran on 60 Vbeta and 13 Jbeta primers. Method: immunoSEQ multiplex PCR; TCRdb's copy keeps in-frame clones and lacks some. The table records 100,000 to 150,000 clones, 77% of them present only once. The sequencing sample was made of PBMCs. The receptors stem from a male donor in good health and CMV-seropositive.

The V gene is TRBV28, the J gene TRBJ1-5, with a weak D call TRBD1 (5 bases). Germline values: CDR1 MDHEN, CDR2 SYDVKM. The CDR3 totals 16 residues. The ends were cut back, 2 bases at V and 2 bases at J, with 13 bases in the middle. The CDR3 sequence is CASSLRQGRGNQPQHF. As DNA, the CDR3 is TGTGCCAGCAGTTTAAGGCAGGGAAGAGGCAATCAGCCCCAGCATTTT.

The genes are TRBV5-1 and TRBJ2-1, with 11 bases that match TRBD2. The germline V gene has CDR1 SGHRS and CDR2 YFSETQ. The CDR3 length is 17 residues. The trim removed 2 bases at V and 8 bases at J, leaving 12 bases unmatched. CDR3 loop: CASSFGLLAGVSDEQFF. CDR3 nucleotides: TGCGCCAGCAGCTTTGGCTTACTAGCGGGAGTCAGCGATGAGCAGTTCTTC.

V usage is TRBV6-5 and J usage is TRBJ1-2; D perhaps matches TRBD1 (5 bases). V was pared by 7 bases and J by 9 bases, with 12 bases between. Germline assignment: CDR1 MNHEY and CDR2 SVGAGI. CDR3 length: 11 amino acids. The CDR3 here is CASTRGGSYTF. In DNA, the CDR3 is TGTGCCAGCACCCGGGGGGGGAGCTACACCTTC.

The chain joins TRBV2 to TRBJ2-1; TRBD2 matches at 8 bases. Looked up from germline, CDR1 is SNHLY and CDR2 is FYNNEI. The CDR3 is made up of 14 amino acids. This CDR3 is CLLAVRSSYNEQFF. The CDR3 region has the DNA TGTTTACTAGCGGTAAGGAGCTCCTACAATGAGCAGTTCTTC.

The CDR3 protein is CASSATRYHYEQYF. Here the CDR3 DNA reads TGTGCCAGCAGTGCGACTAGGTATCACTACGAGCAGTACTTC. The chain recombines TRBV27 with TRBJ2-7; possibly TRBD2 for D (6 bases). Trimming removed 5 bases at V and 3 bases at J, with 14 bases between. Per the germline V gene, CDR1 is MNHEY and CDR2 is SMNVEV (reference sequence). The CDR3 is 14 residues long.

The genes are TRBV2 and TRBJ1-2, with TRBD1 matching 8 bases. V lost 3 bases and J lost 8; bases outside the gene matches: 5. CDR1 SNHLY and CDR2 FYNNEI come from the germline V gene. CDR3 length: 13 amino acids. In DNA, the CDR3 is TGTGCCAGCAGTGAGACAGGGGAGGAAGGCTACACCTTC. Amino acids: CASSETGEEGYTF.

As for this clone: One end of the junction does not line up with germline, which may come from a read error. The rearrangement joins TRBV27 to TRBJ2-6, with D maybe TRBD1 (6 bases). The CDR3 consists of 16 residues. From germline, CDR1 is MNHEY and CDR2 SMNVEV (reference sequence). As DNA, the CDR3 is TGTGCCAGCCGGTCCTTACAGGGCTCTGGGGCCAACGGCCTGACTTTC. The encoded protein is CASRSLQGSGANGLTF.

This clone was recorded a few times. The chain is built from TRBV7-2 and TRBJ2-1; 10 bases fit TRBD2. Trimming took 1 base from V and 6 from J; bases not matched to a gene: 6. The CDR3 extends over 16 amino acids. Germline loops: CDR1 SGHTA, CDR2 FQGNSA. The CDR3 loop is CASSLVRASGGNEQFF. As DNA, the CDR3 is TGTGCCAGCAGCTTAGTAAGGGCTAGCGGGGGCAATGAGCAGTTCTTC.